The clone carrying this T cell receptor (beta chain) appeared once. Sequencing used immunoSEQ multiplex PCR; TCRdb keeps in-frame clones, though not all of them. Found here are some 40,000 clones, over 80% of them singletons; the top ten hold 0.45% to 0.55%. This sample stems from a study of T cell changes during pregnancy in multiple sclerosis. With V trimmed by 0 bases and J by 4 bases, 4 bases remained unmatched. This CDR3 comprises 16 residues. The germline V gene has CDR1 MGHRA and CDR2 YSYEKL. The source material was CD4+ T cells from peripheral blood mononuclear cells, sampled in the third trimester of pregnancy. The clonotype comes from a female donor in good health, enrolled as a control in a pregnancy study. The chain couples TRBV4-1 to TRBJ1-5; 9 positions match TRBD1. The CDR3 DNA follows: TGCGCCAGCAGCCAAGATAAGGACAGGGGAAATCAGCCCCAGCATTTT. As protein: CASSQDKDRGNQPQHF.